Listed below are T cell receptor beta chains from one sample, sequenced in a study of vaccination effects on CD4 cells after COVID-19. What these receptors recognize is not known. TCRdb's copy holds only in-frame clones and misses some; the assay was immunoSEQ multiplex PCR. The sample has more than 15,000 clones, roughly 72% seen once. The material sequenced was CD4+ T cells from PBMCs cultured with SARS-CoV-2 spike peptides, taken before COVID-19 vaccination. All receptors derive from a human donor who had a prior SARS-CoV-2 infection. Both conserved end residues are part of each CDR3. The D gene is left open where the match is weak. Not every row has a clone size; where given, it reads once, few, many or a size class.

TRBV20-1,TRBJ2-5,.,.,TGCAGTGCTAGTTTAGGAGAGACCCAGTACTTC,CSASLGETQYF
TRBV29-1,TRBJ1-5,.,.,TGCAGCGTGACCGGGACACCTAGACGTTATAGCAATCAGCCCCAGCATTTT,CSVTGTPRRYSNQPQHF
TRBV12-5,TRBJ1-5,.,.,TGTGCTAGTGGCCCATCATGGGGGGGGCATCAGCCCCAGCATTTT,CASGPSWGGHQPQHF
TRBV7-2,TRBJ2-7,.,.,TGTGCCAGCACCCTTACCGGGGGAGGATACGAGCAGTACTTC,CASTLTGGGYEQYF
TRBV7-6,TRBJ2-2,.,TRBD1,TGTGCCAGCAGCTCCCGGAGGGGCAGGGGGCTCACCGGGGAGCTGTTTTTT,CASSSRRGRGLTGELFF
TRBV2,TRBJ1-5,.,.,TGTGCCAGCAGTGAAGCGCAAAAGGGGCATCAGCCCCAGCATTTT,CASSEAQKGHQPQHF
TRBV25-1,TRBJ1-2,.,.,TGTGCCAGCAGTACAGAAACTAACTATGGCTACACCTTC,CASSTETNYGYTF
TRBV3-1/TRBV3-2,TRBJ2-7,few,.,TGTGCCAGCAGCCAAGCAACTTTTTTCTCCTACGAGCAGTACTTC,CASSQATFFSYEQYF
TRBV18,TRBJ1-5,.,.,TGTGCCAGCTCACCCGGACACGGGGGGAATCAGCCCCAGCATTTT,CASSPGHGGNQPQHF
TRBV5-4,TRBJ2-2,.,TRBD1,TGTGCCAGCAGCTTGGCCAGGACAGGGGTAACCGGGGAGCTGTTTTTT,CASSLARTGVTGELFF
TRBV12-5,TRBJ2-3,once,.,TGTGCTAGTCTAGGTACAGATACGCAGTATTTT,CASLGTDTQYF
TRBV2,TRBJ2-2,once,TRBD1,TGTGCCAGCAGTCGGACAGGGAGGACCGGGGAGCTGTTTTTT,CASSRTGRTGELFF
TRBV10-3,TRBJ2-1,.,.,TGTGCCATCAGGGGAAGGGGCCATAGTGGGAATGAGCAGTTCTTC,CAIRGRGHSGNEQFF
TRBV11-2,TRBJ2-1,.,.,TGTGCCAGCAGCTTAGGAGGGGCATACAATGAGCAGTTCTTC,CASSLGGAYNEQFF
TRBV5-1,TRBJ2-1,.,TRBD1,TGCGCCAGCAGCTTGACAGTCCGGGACAGGTACAATGAGCAGTTCTTC,CASSLTVRDRYNEQFF
TRBV19,TRBJ1-2,.,.,TGTGCCAGTAGTACCCGAGGAGGGAGGGACTACACCTTC,CASSTRGGRDYTF
TRBV11-3,TRBJ2-5,.,TRBD2,TGTGCCAGCAGCTTGACTAGCGGGGCCGCACTACAGTACTTC,CASSLTSGAALQYF
TRBV11-2,TRBJ2-7,.,.,TGTGCCAGCAGCTCTCAGGGCTACGAGCAGTACTTC,CASSSQGYEQYF
TRBV6-5,TRBJ1-1,.,TRBD1,TGTGCCAGCAGTTACGCTCCGGGACAGGGCAAGGCTTTCTTT,CASSYAPGQGKAFF
TRBV7-9,TRBJ2-2,.,TRBD1,TGTGCCAGCAGCCCTCTGAGGGGGCTTGGTACCGGGGAGCTGTTTTTT,CASSPLRGLGTGELFF
TRBV12-3/TRBV12-4,TRBJ1-1,.,.,TGTGCCAGCAGGGAGGACAAGGGGACTGAAGCTTTCTTT,CASREDKGTEAFF
TRBV24-1,TRBJ2-5,.,TRBD2,TGTGCCACCAGTGATTCCGGACTAGCGAGCGTGACCCAGTACTTC,CATSDSGLASVTQYF